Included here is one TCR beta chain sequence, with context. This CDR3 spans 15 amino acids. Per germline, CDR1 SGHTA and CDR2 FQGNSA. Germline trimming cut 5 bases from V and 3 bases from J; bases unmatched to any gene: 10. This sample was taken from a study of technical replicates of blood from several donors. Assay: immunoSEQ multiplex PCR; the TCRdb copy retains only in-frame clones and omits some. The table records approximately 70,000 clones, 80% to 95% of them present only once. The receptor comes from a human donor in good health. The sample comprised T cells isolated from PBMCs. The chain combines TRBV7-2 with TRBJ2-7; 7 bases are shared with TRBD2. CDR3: CASSLDSGGFYEQYF. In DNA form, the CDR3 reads TGTGCCAGCAGCCTCGATTCGGGGGGTTTCTACGAGCAGTACTTC.